Presented here are 14 T cell receptor beta chains from one specimen sequenced in a study of T-cell memory formation after mild COVID-19 (dated by TCRdb to 2020 to 2023). Libraries came from 5' RACE. Reads for this sample came from an Illumina NovaSeq 6000. TCRdb reanalyzed the raw reads on its own, using fastp at Q25 for trimming and MiXCR for clone calling, and kept in-frame beta chains. Each entry is one CDR3 protein sequence, shown with its most common DNA and genes. Across this sample there are fewer than 450,000 distinct CDR3 sequences, with roughly 20% seen only once. The ten top clones hold around 13% of the sample. Sequencing was performed on PBMCs or a T cell subset sorted from them (not recorded which). The receptors here all came from an adult woman who had mild COVID-19 (a few samples of this study predate the infection). The sample titles of this study are shuffled in the database, so cell type and time point are left out; the donor was told from shared clones.

This clonotype has ten or more counts. The V call is TRBV5-4, the J call TRBJ2-5; 11 bases agree with TRBD2. V was clipped by 1 base and J by 1 base; unmatched bases: 6. The CDR3 totals 17 residues. CDR1 and CDR2 from the germline V gene are SGHNT and YYREEE (reference sequence). The CDR3, as DNA: TGTGCCAGCAGCTTGAGACTAGCGGGGAGAATCCAAGAGACCCAGTACTTC. It specifies CASSLRLAGRIQETQYF.

The table lists this clonotype with a few counts. V usage is TRBV12-3 or TRBV12-4 and J usage is TRBJ2-5; the D gene is possibly TRBD1 (6 bases). V gave up 4 bases and J gave up 2 bases, with 14 bases separating them. The CDR3 totals 15 residues. In DNA form, the CDR3 reads TGTGCCAGCAGTTCCCATTGGACAGAGCAAGAGACCCAGTACTTC. The encoded protein is CASSSHWTEQETQYF.

This clonotype was counted at least ten times. The chain carries TRBV20-1 and TRBJ1-5; 10 bases align to TRBD1. V lost 8 bases to trimming and J lost 7 bases; unmatched junction nucleotides: 5. Germline assignment: CDR1 DFQATT and CDR2 SNEGSKA (reference sequence). This CDR3 has 12 residues. The CDR3 is CSMGTGEQPQHF. The CDR3 DNA is TGCAGTATGGGGACAGGGGAGCAGCCCCAGCATTTT.

The CDR3 nucleotides read TGCGCCAGCAGTAAACTAGTTCTAGATACGCAGTATTTT. Its protein is CASSKLVLDTQYF. The chain is built from TRBV5-1 and TRBJ2-3; the D gene is possibly TRBD2 (5 bases). V lost 5 bases and J 5 bases, leaving 12 bases between the germline ends. CDR3 length equals 13 residues. CDR1 is SGHRS, CDR2 YFSETQ, per germline.

The CDR3 DNA follows: TGTGCCAGCAGCTTAGCGGGATTCAAAGAGACCCAGTACTTC. This encodes CASSLAGFKETQYF. This chain uses TRBV7-2 with TRBJ2-5; no reliable D call. The germline V gene has CDR1 SGHTA and CDR2 FQGNSA. The CDR3 is 14 residues long. V lost 0 bases, J lost 3 bases, and 8 bases lay in between. The full variable domain, rest sourced from reference TRBV7-2 and TRBJ2-5, is GAGVSQSPSNKVTEKGKDVELRCDPISGHTALYWYRQSLGQGLEFLIYFQGNSAPDKSGLPSDRFSAERTGGSVSTLTIQRTQQEDSAVYLCASSLAGFKETQYFGPGTRLLVL.

This chain uses TRBV5-5 with TRBJ2-2, with D perhaps TRBD1 or TRBD2 (5 bases each). The V gene's germline CDR1 is SGHKS and CDR2 YYEKEE (reference sequence). This CDR3 has 14 residues. V lost 0 bases and J 7 bases, leaving 10 bases between the germline ends. The CDR3 protein is CASSLEGDVGELFF. The CDR3 DNA follows: TGTGCCAGCAGCTTGGAAGGGGACGTCGGGGAGCTGTTTTTT.

The rearrangement links TRBV5-4 to TRBJ2-7, with D perhaps matching TRBD1 (5 bases). Between the trimmed V and J ends, which lost 4 bases and 0 bases, there was a span of 14 bases. CDR3 size: 15 residues. CDR1 and CDR2 from the germline V gene are SGHNT and YYREEE (reference sequence). This CDR3 reads CASSHSEQDSYEQYF. CDR3 bases: TGTGCCAGCAGCCATTCGGAACAGGACTCCTACGAGCAGTACTTC.

The chain is built from TRBV7-6 and TRBJ2-2, with D perhaps TRBD2 (6 bases). The V gene's germline CDR1 is SGHVS and CDR2 FNYEAQ. The V gene lost 1 base and the J gene lost 3 bases, with 9 bases spanning the gap. This CDR3 region has 15 residues. DNA for the CDR3: TGTGCCAGCAGCTTAGTCCCGGGGGACACCGGGGAGCTGTTTTTT. Translating gives CASSLVPGDTGELFF.

This chain connects TRBV5-1 to TRBJ1-1, with TRBD1 matching over 7 bases. CDR1 is SGHRS, CDR2 YFSETQ, per germline. Trimming at V came to 6 bases and at J to 6 bases, leaving 8 bases not matched to a gene. The CDR3 loop spans 13 amino acids. CDR3 loop: CASTISRGSEAFF. The CDR3 region has the DNA TGCGCCAGCACTATAAGCAGGGGGTCTGAAGCTTTCTTT.

The CDR3 loop is CASSLSSWAGELFF. In nucleotides, the CDR3 is TGTGCCAGCAGCCTCTCTAGCTGGGCCGGGGAGCTGTTTTTT. This chain uses TRBV7-8 with TRBJ2-2; the D gene is possibly TRBD2 (5 bases). The V gene lost 5 bases and the J gene lost 6 bases, with 13 bases spanning the gap. The V gene's germline CDR1 is SGHVS and CDR2 FQNEAQ. The CDR3 covers 14 residues. The full variable domain, rest sourced from reference TRBV7-8 and TRBJ2-2, is GAGVSQSPRYKVAKRGQDVALRCDPISGHVSLFWYQQALGQGPEFLTYFQNEAQLDKSGLPSDRFFAERPEGSVSTLKIQRTQQEDSAVYLCASSLSSWAGELFFGEGSRLTVL.

The CDR3 sequence: CASSTHWRRGHQPQHF. CDR3 DNA sequence: TGTGCCAGTAGTACCCACTGGAGGAGGGGGCATCAGCCCCAGCATTTT. V gene TRBV19 combines with J gene TRBJ1-5, with 7 bases aligning to TRBD1. Germline CDR1 LNHDA, CDR2 SQIVND (reference sequence). Germline trimming cut 4 bases from V and 5 bases from J; bases unmatched to any gene: 11. The CDR3 is 16 residues long.

The J gene is TRBJ1-2, the V gene TRBV3-1; a possible D gene is TRBD1 (6 bases). The germline V gene has CDR1 LGHDT and CDR2 YNNKEL (reference sequence). The CDR3 length is 14 residues. Trimming took off 4 bases at V and 4 bases at J, with 13 bases between the two ends. The DNA of the CDR3 is TGTGCCAGCAGCCCCTCCGGGGGCGGCTATGGCTACACCTTC. Protein sequence: CASSPSGGGYGYTF.

This clonotype was observed a handful of times. The chain carries TRBV15 and TRBJ2-5; no reliable D call. Germline V gene sequence: CDR1 LNHNV, CDR2 YYDKDF (reference sequence). The CDR3 spans 12 residues. V lost 8 bases to trimming and J lost 4 bases, with 11 bases between them. In nucleotides, the CDR3 is TGTGCCACCCGCGGAGATGGAGAGACCCAGTACTTC. It encodes CATRGDGETQYF.

The sample holds a few counts of this clonotype. The chain recombines TRBV7-2 with TRBJ1-2; 10 bases map to TRBD1. The CDR3 length is 13 residues. The germline gives CDR1 SGHTA, CDR2 FQGNSA. The ends lost 4 bases at V and 7 bases at J; junction bases unmatched: 3. This CDR3 reads CASSSGQGGGYTF. The CDR3 DNA is TGTGCCAGCAGCTCCGGACAGGGGGGTGGCTACACCTTC.